The 13 T cell receptor beta chains reported below all come from one sample, sequenced in a study of memory B cells and T cells in multiple sclerosis. Method: immunoSEQ multiplex PCR; TCRdb's copy keeps in-frame clones and lacks some. The sample holds 46,000 or so clones, roughly 87% seen once. The antigens for these receptors are not known. Stimulus-free culture yielded autoproliferating CFSE-dim and non-proliferating CFSE-high T cells, each sequenced separately. Cultures began with 45 million to 50 million CFSE-labeled PBMCs, unstimulated for 7 to 8 days, with replicate wells pooled. Sequencing input: PBMCs from blood kept in culture. All receptors derive from a human donor with multiple sclerosis.

This chain connects TRBV6-1 to TRBJ2-3, with a weak D call TRBD2 (5 bases). V was trimmed by 4 bases and J by 6 bases, leaving 17 bases between them. Germline V CDR1 and CDR2: MNHNS, SASEGT. The CDR3 consists of 15 residues. CDR3 in DNA: TGTGCCAGCAGTGTCATTGGCGGAGAGGGCGATACGCAGTATTTT. Encoded protein: CASSVIGGEGDTQYF.

V gene TRBV4-2 combines with J gene TRBJ1-2, with D uncertain. This CDR3 has 16 residues. Per the germline V gene, CDR1 is LGHNA and CDR2 is YNFKEQ. V lost 2 bases and J lost 1, with 14 bases in between. The CDR3: CASSQMGGEINYGYTF. CDR3 nucleotide sequence: TGTGCCAGCAGCCAAATGGGCGGGGAGATTAACTATGGCTACACCTTC.

The chain carries TRBV19 and TRBJ2-1; TRBD2 aligns across 10 bases. This CDR3 comprises 14 residues. Germline CDR1 LNHDA, CDR2 SQIVND (reference sequence). Trimming at V came to 10 bases and at J to 4 bases, leaving 7 bases not matched to a gene. The DNA of the CDR3 is TGTGCCACCAAGAGCGGGGGGGGTTACAATGAGCAGTTCTTC. It yields the protein CATKSGGGYNEQFF.

The rearrangement links TRBV12-5 to TRBJ2-7, with D possibly being TRBD1 or TRBD2 (5 bases each). This CDR3 comprises 16 residues. CDR1 and CDR2 (germline): LGHNT, FRNRAP. Trimming took 0 bases from V and 0 from J, leaving 12 bases between them. The CDR3 loop is CASGLVWFGTSYEQYF. Here the CDR3 DNA reads TGTGCTAGTGGTTTGGTGTGGTTCGGGACCTCCTACGAGCAGTACTTC.

DNA for the CDR3: TGTGCCAGCAGCCAAACAGCTAACTATGGCTACACCTTC. Protein product: CASSQTANYGYTF. The chain recombines TRBV5-4 with TRBJ1-2; no definite D call. Germline V CDR1 and CDR2: SGHNT, YYREEE (reference sequence). V was shortened by 4 bases and J by 0 bases, with 7 bases between the two germline ends. The CDR3 totals 13 residues.

This chain connects TRBV9 to TRBJ2-3; D may be TRBD1 (6 bases). V was cut by 4 bases and J by 3 bases, with 18 bases left in between. The CDR3 extends over 16 amino acids. CDR1 and CDR2 (germline): SGDLS, YYNGEE. In DNA, the CDR3 is TGTGCCAGCAGCCCGACAGCGAACAGGGAAACAGATACGCAGTATTTT. Translated, it gives CASSPTANRETDTQYF.

Only one count was recorded for this clone. The V gene is TRBV28, the J gene TRBJ1-5, with unresolved D. The germline CDR1 and CDR2 sequences are MDHEN and SYDVKM. This CDR3 comprises 13 residues. Trimming left V 6 bases short and J 7 bases short, with 13 bases between. The CDR3 sequence: CASSTTPVQPQHF. Written as DNA, the CDR3 is TGTGCCAGCAGCACGACCCCAGTACAGCCCCAGCATTTT.

There are a few counts of this clone. The rearrangement links TRBV7-9 to TRBJ2-7, with no clear D. The V gene lost 3 bases and the J gene lost 4 bases, with 7 bases spanning the gap. This CDR3 is 12 amino acids long. Germline V gene lookup returns CDR1 SEHNR and CDR2 FQNEAQ (reference sequence). CDR3 protein: CASSFTGYEQYF. DNA for the CDR3: TGTGCCAGCAGCTTCACCGGGTACGAGCAGTACTTC. The whole variable domain, filled in from reference TRBV7-9 and TRBJ2-7, reads DTGVSQNPRHKITKRGQNVTFRCDPISEHNRLYWYRQTLGQGPEFLTYFQNEAQLEKSRLLSDRFSAERPKGSFSTLEIQRTEQGDSAMYLCASSFTGYEQYFGPGTRLTVT.

This chain joins TRBV5-4 and TRBJ1-1; D is undetermined. Trimming stripped 0 bases from V and 0 bases from J, with 6 bases between. The CDR3 runs to 14 residues. Germline assignment: CDR1 SGHNT and CDR2 YYREEE (reference sequence). CDR3 nucleotides: TGTGCCAGCAGCTTGGAACAGATGAACACTGAAGCTTTCTTT. This sequence encodes CASSLEQMNTEAFF.

The chain couples TRBV4-3 to TRBJ1-4, with 10 bases that match TRBD1. Germline CDR1 LGHNA, CDR2 YSLEER. Losses at the gene ends were 0 bases for V and 7 bases for J; bases not matched to a gene: 8. The CDR3 is made up of 17 amino acids. The DNA of the CDR3 is TGCGCCAGCAGCCAAGATCTTATCGGACAGGGGGTTGAAAAACTGTTTTTT. It yields the protein CASSQDLIGQGVEKLFF.

In its sample, this clone was seen a few times. The chain uses TRBV6-7 and TRBJ1-5; TRBD1 is a possible D gene (5 bases). TRBV6-7 is identified as an open reading frame with a role that is uncertain. The CDR3 extends over 18 amino acids. Trimming cost V 6 bases and J 5 bases, with 26 bases left between them. CDR3 in amino acids: CASSVGPGFGLCYQPQHF. The DNA of the CDR3 is TGTGCCAGCAGCGTGGGACCGGGCTTTGGTTTGTGTTATCAGCCCCAGCATTTT.

V is TRBV5-1 and J is TRBJ1-1, with 7 bases aligning to TRBD1. Trimming cost V 4 bases and J 0 bases; bases outside gene matches: 12. Germline loops: CDR1 SGHRS, CDR2 YFSETQ. The CDR3 is made up of 17 amino acids. The CDR3 region has the DNA TGCGCCAGCAGCCCGGTACGAATACAGGGGCTGAACACTGAAGCTTTCTTT. Amino acids: CASSPVRIQGLNTEAFF.

The chain joins TRBV6-5 to TRBJ2-3; TRBD1 or TRBD2 may be the D gene (6 bases each). V lost 0 bases to trimming and J lost 3 bases, with 7 bases between them. Germline V CDR1 and CDR2: MNHEY, SVGAGI. The CDR3 consists of 14 residues. The CDR3 is CASSYSGGTDTQYF. Here the CDR3 DNA reads TGTGCCAGCAGTTACTCAGGGGGGACAGATACGCAGTATTTT.